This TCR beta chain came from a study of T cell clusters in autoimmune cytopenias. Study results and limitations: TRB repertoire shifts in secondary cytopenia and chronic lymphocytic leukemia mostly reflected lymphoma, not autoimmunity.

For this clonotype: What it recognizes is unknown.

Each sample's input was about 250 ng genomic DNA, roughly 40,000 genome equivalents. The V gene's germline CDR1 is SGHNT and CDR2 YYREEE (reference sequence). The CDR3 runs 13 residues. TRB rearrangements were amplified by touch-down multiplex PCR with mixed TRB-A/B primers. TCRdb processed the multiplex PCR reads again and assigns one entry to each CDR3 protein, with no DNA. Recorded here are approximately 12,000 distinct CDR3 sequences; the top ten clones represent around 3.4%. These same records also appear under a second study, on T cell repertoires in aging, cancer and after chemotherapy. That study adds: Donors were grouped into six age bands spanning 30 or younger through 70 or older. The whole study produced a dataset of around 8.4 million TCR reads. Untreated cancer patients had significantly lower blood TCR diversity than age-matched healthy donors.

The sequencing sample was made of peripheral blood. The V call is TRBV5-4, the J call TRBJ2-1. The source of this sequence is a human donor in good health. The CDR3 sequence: CASSSDRIDEQFF.